The sequence of this T cell receptor beta chain was determined in a study of T cell repertoires in cytomegalovirus infection (dated by TCRdb to the late 2010s). Regarding the research as a whole: Donor HLA type was relevant to the analysis, as public TCR beta signatures indicated carriage of CMV infection together with the matching HLA type.

TCRdb names Illumina HiSeq 1500 as the instrument used. The public sequencing data were trimmed at Q25 with fastp and processed into clonotypes with MiXCR by TCRdb, which kept only in-frame beta chains. Each entry is one CDR3 protein sequence, shown with its most common DNA and genes. The sample contains about 180,000 distinct CDR3 sequences, roughly 17% of them found a single time. 20% to 25% of the sample is taken by the ten largest. What the research found in general, with its limitations: In both this cohort and an independent roughly 350-donor cohort, the cumulative frequency of public TCR beta family members distinguished carriers of CMV infection plus the relevant HLA type. The ex vivo response was dominated by HLA-C-restricted CMV-specific TCR beta clonotypes, which also provided the single most frequent clonotype in two of eight donors.

Spanning cysteine to phenylalanine, the CDR3 consists of 17 amino acids. This entry keeps only the CDR3 DNA: 51 bases, framed from base 1. CDR1 and CDR2, looked up from the germline V gene, are LGHNA and YNFKEQ. Germline trimming amounts to 2 bases on V and 1 base on J, with 3 as the count of junction bases outside the gene matches. On this clonotype itself: Its antigen is unknown. Base-call qualities are not available, and no considerably larger clone is one nucleotide away.

Input material: CD8+ T cells from PBMCs. The chain is made from TRBV4-2 and TRBJ2-1, and 12 junctional nucleotides match TRBD2. The clonotype was recovered from a human donor in good health (CMV status not recorded). Some clones in this sample may be carry-over from other donors' samples. The DNA sequence reads TGTGCCAGCAGCCAAACTAGCGGGGGGCCTTCCTACAATGAGCAGTTCTTC. Translation gives CASSQTSGGPSYNEQFF.